The clone carrying this T cell receptor (beta chain) occurred a few times. As yet, its antigen is unknown. The data are from a study of T-cell reconstitution after alpha-beta-depleted transplantation in children. Study-level points and caveats: Where some patients showed high TCRbeta diversity at day 60, it came from recipient T cells and thymic progenitors that had survived. Hyperexpanded clones declined; after one year, newly produced T cells mostly supplied diversity. Roughly two months post-transplant, alpha-beta T cells reportedly originated from several hundred graft clones that had expanded.

Preparation of the TCRbeta library involved a method that used unique molecular identifiers. Each CDR3 protein is one row after TCRdb ran MiXCR on the PCR reads. The table lists 300,000 or so distinct CDR3 sequences, 23% of them singletons. V dropped 5 bases and J dropped 2; count of bases not matched to a gene: 9. This CDR3 has 16 amino acids. Germline-derived CDR1 and CDR2 are MNHEY and SMNVEV (reference sequence). The specimen was PBMCs, mostly from graft donor cells, collected 180 days after TCRalphabeta/CD19-depleted stem cell transplant. The clonotype originates from a male patient between 10 and 17 years old who had a stem cell transplant for acute lymphoblastic leukemia, so the T cells may come from the graft donor. The rearrangement links TRBV27 to TRBJ2-3, with 8 nucleotides matching TRBD2. CDR3 region: CASSRSGGVDTDTQYF. The CDR3 region has the DNA TGTGCCAGCAGTCGGAGCGGGGGCGTAGACACAGATACGCAGTATTTT.